The 27 T cell receptor beta chains in this list originate from one sample, sequenced in a study of blood T cell repertoires in COVID-19. Using immunoSEQ multiplex PCR, the repertoire was profiled, and TCRdb retains in-frame clones only, with some absent. The sample records roughly 69,000 clones, around 89% being singletons. Sequenced sample: peripheral blood. These TCRs come from a man aged 50-59 years with acute or convalescent COVID-19.

The J gene is TRBJ2-7, the V gene TRBV21-1; the table names TRBD2, a call not compared with the DNA. TRBV21-1 is given as a pseudogene. This CDR3 has 17 amino acids. Here the CDR3 reads CASSNRTSGSDLYEQYF. The CDR3 DNA is TGTGCCAGCAGCAACCGGACTAGCGGGAGTGACCTCTACGAGCAGTACTTC.

This sequence joins TRBV6-5 and TRBJ1-2; D remains unclear. The CDR3 is 13 amino acids. From germline, CDR1 is MNHEY and CDR2 SVGAGI. Between the trimmed V and J ends, which lost 5 bases and 0 bases, there was a span of 7 bases. As DNA, the CDR3 is TGTGCCAGCAGTACAGCTTCTAACTATGGCTACACCTTC. Translation: CASSTASNYGYTF.

The table lists this clone with a count of one. The rearrangement links TRBV7-8 to TRBJ1-5, with D perhaps matching TRBD1 (6 bases). Germline CDR1 and CDR2: SGHVS and FQNEAQ. The CDR3 spans 14 residues. The ends were cut back, 6 bases at V and 9 bases at J, with 18 bases in the middle. CDR3 DNA: TGTGCCAGCAGTAACCGGGAGGGGGGCCGGCCCCAGCATTTT. As protein: CASSNREGGRPQHF.

The chain carries TRBV6-5 and TRBJ1-1; D may be TRBD1 (6 bases). V lost 5 bases to trimming and J lost 2 bases, with 15 bases between them. Germline V gene sequence: CDR1 MNHEY, CDR2 SVGAGI. This CDR3 is built from 15 residues. The CDR3, as DNA: TGTGCCAGCAGTCCCTCCGGGACAACCAACACTGAAGCTTTCTTT. Encoded protein: CASSPSGTTNTEAFF.

The rearrangement uses TRBV11-3 and TRBJ2-1; 8 nucleotides align to TRBD2. The trim removed 1 base at V and 2 bases at J, leaving 4 bases unmatched. Germline V gives CDR1 SGHNT, CDR2 YENEEA. This CDR3 is built from 16 residues. CDR3 amino acids: CASSLVSGSAYNEQFF. The CDR3 nucleotides read TGTGCCAGCAGCTTAGTAAGCGGGAGTGCCTACAATGAGCAGTTCTTC.

The CDR3 reads CASSQGGTSGIHEQYF. In nucleotides, the CDR3 is TGTGCCAGCAGCCAAGGGGGGACTAGCGGGATCCACGAGCAGTACTTC. This chain joins TRBV4-2 and TRBJ2-7; 13 bases agree with TRBD2. The junction had 5 bases not matched to a gene; V was cut back by 1 base and J by 5 bases. The length of the CDR3 is 16 residues. CDR1 and CDR2 from the germline V gene are LGHNA and YNFKEQ.

The chain couples TRBV7-9 to TRBJ2-1; 13 bases map to TRBD2. Germline V gene sequence: CDR1 SEHNR, CDR2 FQNEAQ (reference sequence). The junction had 5 bases not matched to a gene; V was cut back by 5 bases and J by 10 bases. This CDR3 contains 14 residues. As DNA, the CDR3 is TGTGCCAGCAGCCCCCCGGGACTAGCGGGAGAGCAGTTCTTC. Protein: CASSPPGLAGEQFF.

The V gene is TRBV9, the J gene TRBJ2-5; TRBD2 aligns across 8 bases. This CDR3 has 17 amino acids. With V trimmed by 0 bases and J by 1 base, 8 bases remained unmatched. Germline CDR1 reads SGDLS; CDR2 reads YYNGEE. The DNA of the CDR3 is TGTGCCAGCAGCGTAGCCCCGACAGCGGGAGCCCAAGAGACCCAGTACTTC. The encoded protein is CASSVAPTAGAQETQYF.

V is TRBV7-9 and J is TRBJ1-2; TRBD1 matches 11 bases. CDR3 length: 15 amino acids. Germline V lookup: CDR1 SEHNR, CDR2 FQNEAQ (reference sequence). The junction had 10 bases not matched to a gene; V was cut back by 5 bases and J by 8 bases. The CDR3 DNA follows: TGTGCCAGCAGCCCGAGGGGACAGGGGGTTCGGGGCTACACCTTC. Protein product: CASSPRGQGVRGYTF.

Written as DNA, the CDR3 is TGCGCCAGCAGCCAAGTCGACAGGGGCAGAGAGACCCAGTACTTC. This gives the protein CASSQVDRGRETQYF. The V and J genes are TRBV4-1 and TRBJ2-5; 8 bases match TRBD1. The CDR3 totals 15 residues. CDR1 is MGHRA and CDR2 is YSYEKL in the germline V gene. V lost 1 base, J lost 4 bases, and 5 bases stayed unmatched.

This clone was recorded only once. CDR3 in amino acids: CASSQDSGSYEQYF. The CDR3 nucleotides read TGTGCCAGCAGCCAAGATTCAGGTAGCTACGAGCAGTACTTC. The chain uses TRBV3-1 (or the pseudogene TRBV3-2) and TRBJ2-7; D gene uncertain. Between the trimmed V and J ends, which lost 0 bases and 3 bases, there was a span of 9 bases. Germline-derived CDR1 and CDR2 are LGHDT and YNNKEL (reference sequence). The CDR3 totals 14 residues.

The chain uses TRBV27 and TRBJ2-7; 8 nucleotides align to TRBD1. J lost 7 bases, V lost 5 bases, and 10 bases had no gene match. The germline gives CDR1 MNHEY, CDR2 SMNVEV (reference sequence). The CDR3 has 14 residues. CDR3 sequence: CASSLTGGVEEQYF. CDR3 DNA: TGTGCCAGCAGTCTAACAGGGGGTGTTGAGGAGCAGTACTTC.

This clone showed up just a few times. CDR3 protein: CASSLQGKNTEAFF. CDR3 DNA: TGTGCCAGCTCGCTACAGGGGAAGAACACTGAAGCTTTCTTT. The genes are TRBV18 and TRBJ1-1, with 7 bases fitting TRBD1. From germline, CDR1 is KGHSH and CDR2 LQKENI. This CDR3 contains 14 residues. The V gene end was trimmed by 6 bases and the J gene end by 1 base; junction bases not matched to a gene: 5.

The rearrangement joins TRBV2 to TRBJ2-4, with D possibly being TRBD1 (6 bases). This CDR3 has 14 amino acids. Germline loops: CDR1 SNHLY, CDR2 FYNNEI. The ends were cut back, 5 bases at V and 6 bases at J, with 14 bases in the middle. The CDR3 loop is CASSKQGGGNIQYF. CDR3 DNA sequence: TGTGCCAGCAGTAAACAGGGTGGGGGAAACATTCAGTACTTC. Variable domain in full (rest from reference TRBV2 and TRBJ2-4): EPEVTQTPSHQVTQMGQEVILRCVPISNHLYFYWYRQILGQKVEFLVSFYNNEISEKSEIFDDQFSVERPDGSNFTLKIRSTKLEDSAMYFCASSKQGGGNIQYFGAGTRLSVL.

The rearrangement joins TRBV9 to TRBJ1-6; D may be TRBD1 (5 bases). This CDR3 has 15 residues. Germline V gene lookup returns CDR1 SGDLS and CDR2 YYNGEE. Trimming pared 2 bases from V and 7 bases from J, leaving 13 bases between. The CDR3 spells CASSVSTDPNSPLHF. Here the CDR3 DNA reads TGTGCCAGCAGCGTGTCGACAGACCCCAATTCACCCCTCCACTTT.

This chain connects TRBV15 to TRBJ1-2; the D is unclear. The V gene's germline CDR1 is LNHNV and CDR2 YYDKDF (reference sequence). The length of the CDR3 is 15 residues. V shed 0 bases and J shed 1 base, with 9 bases lying between them. CDR3 sequence reads: CATSRDKSSNYGYTF. As DNA, the CDR3 is TGTGCCACCAGCAGAGATAAGTCCAGTAACTATGGCTACACCTTC.

The chain has TRBV6-5 and TRBJ2-5; D perhaps matches TRBD2 (7 bases). The CDR3 extends over 14 amino acids. The germline CDR1 and CDR2 sequences are MNHEY and SVGAGI. Deletions cut 2 bases from V and 5 bases from J, with 12 bases between. The CDR3 bases are TGTGCCAGCAGTTACGGCCGGGGGGCGGAGACCCAGTACTTC. This gives the protein CASSYGRGAETQYF.

The sample holds one count of this clone. J is TRBJ2-2 and V is TRBV11-3; 13 positions agree with TRBD2. Germline V gene lookup returns CDR1 SGHNT and CDR2 YENEEA. V lost 5 bases and J lost 3; bases outside the gene matches: 3. This CDR3 comprises 16 residues. This chain's CDR3 is CASSPGTSGDTGELFF. As DNA, the CDR3 is TGTGCCAGCAGCCCGGGGACTAGCGGGGACACCGGGGAGCTGTTTTTT.

The chain carries TRBV5-1 and TRBJ1-2; TRBD1 matches 7 bases. CDR1 is SGHRS and CDR2 is YFSETQ in the germline V gene. The CDR3 extends over 14 amino acids. The V and J ends lost 0 bases and 7 bases, in that order; junction bases with no gene match: 6. CDR3 sequence reads: CASSLVDRVGGYTF. As DNA, the CDR3 is TGCGCCAGCAGCTTGGTCGACAGGGTTGGTGGCTACACCTTC.

The gene calls are TRBV12-1 and TRBJ2-1; TRBD1 is taken as the D call from the table, unchecked against the DNA. TRBV12-1 is flagged as a pseudogene. The CDR3 totals 21 residues. In DNA form, the CDR3 reads TGTGCCAGCAGCCCCCACCTCGGGCAGGGGGCGACGAAAAGCTCCTACAATGAGCAGTTCTTC. This gives the protein CASSPHLGQGATKSSYNEQFF.

Regarding this clone: Different DNA sequences within this sample yield the same CDR3. The chain uses TRBV16 and TRBJ2-5; TRBD1 matches 8 bases. There are 14 residues in the CDR3. Trimming removed 4 bases from V and 5 bases from J; junction bases left unmatched: 6. CDR1 KGHSY and CDR2 FQNENV come from the germline V gene. This CDR3 reads CASSPWDRKETQYF. CDR3 in DNA: TGTGCCAGCAGCCCCTGGGACAGGAAGGAGACCCAGTACTTC.

V usage is TRBV3-1 (or the pseudogene TRBV3-2) and J usage is TRBJ2-3, with 7 nucleotides matching TRBD2. Trimming at V came to 3 bases and at J to 2 bases, leaving 8 bases not matched to a gene. The germline gives CDR1 LGHDT, CDR2 YNNKEL (reference sequence). CDR3 length: 16 residues. Here the CDR3 reads CASSHLLAAHTDTQYF. In DNA, the CDR3 is TGTGCCAGCAGCCATCTCCTAGCGGCCCACACAGATACGCAGTATTTT.

The J gene is TRBJ2-1, the V gene TRBV6-1; a possible D gene is TRBD2 (5 bases). V was shortened by 2 bases and J by 12 bases, with 17 bases between the two germline ends. CDR3 length: 14 amino acids. Germline CDR1 reads MNHNS; CDR2 reads SASEGT. CDR3 amino acids: CASSERLSGFVQFF. The CDR3 region has the DNA TGTGCCAGCAGTGAACGTTTATCGGGATTTGTGCAGTTCTTC.

There are a few counts of this clone. J is TRBJ1-2 and V is TRBV12-3 or TRBV12-4; D is perhaps TRBD1 (5 bases). The CDR3 runs to 13 residues. The V end was cut by 5 bases, the J end by 4 bases, with 11 bases between. The CDR3 is CASSLDSLYGYTF. DNA of the CDR3: TGTGCCAGCAGTCTTGACAGCCTCTATGGCTACACCTTC.

The rearrangement uses TRBV24-1 and TRBJ1-1, with D uncertain. Trimming stripped 5 bases from V and 4 bases from J, with 16 bases between. This CDR3 region has 15 residues. Germline V gives CDR1 KGHDR, CDR2 SFDVKD. CDR3 in amino acids: CATSAAPPRATEAFF. DNA for the CDR3: TGTGCCACCAGTGCCGCCCCGCCGCGGGCCACTGAAGCTTTCTTT.

The chain recombines TRBV3-1 (or the pseudogene TRBV3-2) with TRBJ1-1; weak D call: TRBD1 (6 bases). V was clipped by 4 bases and J by 4 bases, with 13 bases between them. The CDR3 has 14 amino acids. The germline gives CDR1 LGHDT, CDR2 YNNKEL (reference sequence). CDR3 nucleotides: TGTGCCAGCAGCCGACGAACAGGGAGCACTGAAGCTTTCTTT. Protein: CASSRRTGSTEAFF.

The chain is built from TRBV19 and TRBJ2-7; 15 nucleotides align to TRBD2. Germline V gives CDR1 LNHDA, CDR2 SQIVND (reference sequence). V shed 4 bases and J 4 bases; nucleotides not matched to a gene: 5. This CDR3 has 16 residues. The CDR3, as DNA: TGTGCCAGTAGTACCCTCGGACTAGCGGGAGGGTACGAGCAGTACTTC. Its translation is CASSTLGLAGGYEQYF.